This T cell receptor (beta chain) was found in a study of blood T cells in healthy people across ages. Overall study findings and caveats: Donors of long life had a larger count of naive CD4+ cells and greater diversity than aged donors.

This clonotype has a handful of counts. Antigen unknown. A second PCR of 7 to 11 cycles used a sample-barcoded 5' primer and a J-beta primer mix. One entry per CDR3 protein results from TCRdb running MiXCR on the 5' RACE reads. The repertoire holds fewer than 1 million distinct CDR3 sequences, roughly 44% seen once, with nearly 20% in the top ten. The CDR3 covers 17 residues. Losses at the gene ends were 7 bases for V and 0 bases for J; bases not matched to a gene: 9. The germline V gene has CDR1 SQVTM and CDR2 ANQGSEA. Sequencing used blood. The chain combines TRBV29-1 with TRBJ2-1, with 13 bases identical to TRBD2. This receptor was obtained from a man in his 60s in good health. CDR3 bases: TGCAGCGCTCAAGGGACTAGCGGGGCTTACTCCTACAATGAGCAGTTCTTC. Protein: CSAQGTSGAYSYNEQFF.